Following are 16 T cell receptor beta chains from one sample sequenced in a study of human CD8 memory T cell subsets (dated by TCRdb to about 2020). The run used a NextSeq 550. A Human TCR Profiling Kit was used to prepare UMI-labeled 5' RACE TCRbeta libraries. TCRdb reprocessed the reads, so every CDR3 protein sequence counts as one entry and DNA is not shown. The sample's table lists a count of 3,200 or so distinct CDR3 sequences. The ten largest clones represent approximately 31% of the sample. The sample comprised CD8+ effector memory T cells (TEM) sorted from PBMCs. The cell subset or site tag for this specimen amounts to: effector memory CD8 T cells, CCR7- CD45RO+ CD95+. All receptors derive from a human donor in good health.

The chain is built from TRBV19 and TRBJ1-1. From germline, CDR1 is LNHDA and CDR2 SQIVND (reference sequence). The CDR3 contains 17 residues. This chain's CDR3 is CASSITRETGKDTEAFF.

By frequency, this clonotype registers medium-sized (0.01 to 0.1%). This chain uses TRBV28 with TRBJ2-2; TCRdb's D gene call, TRBD2, goes unchecked for lack of DNA. The CDR3 has 15 amino acids. Germline assignment: CDR1 MDHEN and CDR2 SYDVKM. The CDR3 loop reads CARGPECPNTGELFF.

The V call is TRBV7-8, the J call TRBJ1-1. Germline CDR1 and CDR2: SGHVS and FQNEAQ. The CDR3 totals 15 residues. CDR3 loop: CASSLANLDGTEAFF.

Measured by frequency, this clonotype is medium-sized. CDR3 amino acids: CASSQGQGDQETQYF. The chain is built from TRBV3-1 and TRBJ2-5; TCRdb returns TRBD1, unconfirmable since there is no DNA. The germline V gene has CDR1 LGHDT and CDR2 YNNKEL (reference sequence). The CDR3 covers 15 residues.

The chain links TRBV29-1 to TRBJ2-2. CDR3 length: 14 residues. The germline gives CDR1 SQVTM, CDR2 ANQGSEA. Here the CDR3 reads CSVLSSGITGELFF.

This chain connects TRBV3-1 to TRBJ2-1; TCRdb designates TRBD2, a call that cannot be tested without DNA. The CDR3 sequence is 15 residues long. Per germline, CDR1 LGHDT and CDR2 YNNKEL (reference sequence). The CDR3 loop is CASSQAGGIGNEQFF.

The rearrangement uses TRBV6-5 and TRBJ1-2. Germline V gene sequence: CDR1 MNHEY, CDR2 SVGAGI. This CDR3 contains 12 residues. The CDR3: CASSSSHYGYTF.

This clonotype is medium-sized by frequency. CDR3 loop: CSARGGLAGDIYEQYF. This chain connects TRBV20-1 to TRBJ2-7; the D call of TRBD2 rests on TCRdb alone, since no DNA is present to check it. In germline, CDR1 is DFQATT, CDR2 SNEGSKA (reference sequence). The length of the CDR3 is 16 residues.

The V call is TRBV6-4, the J call TRBJ2-1; checking the TCRdb D call of TRBD1 is not possible without DNA. CDR1 is MRHNA, CDR2 SNTAGT, per germline. The length of the CDR3 is 15 residues. The CDR3 spells CASSEQGGDNNEQFF.

The chain couples TRBV20-1 to TRBJ1-1; TCRdb designates TRBD1, a call that cannot be tested without DNA. CDR1 is DFQATT and CDR2 is SNEGSKA in the germline V gene (reference sequence). The CDR3 spans 14 residues. The CDR3: CSAREGGTATEAFF.

V and J are TRBV5-4 and TRBJ2-2; TCRdb proposes TRBD1, but this gene call is untestable without DNA. Looked up from germline, CDR1 is SGHNT and CDR2 is YYREEE (reference sequence). The CDR3 extends over 13 amino acids. The CDR3 region is CASSRGETGELFF.

This rearrangement joins TRBV7-2 to TRBJ2-1; TCRdb gives TRBD2 as the D gene, but with no DNA this cannot be confirmed. Germline CDR1 reads SGHTA; CDR2 reads FQGNSA. The CDR3 covers 14 residues. CDR3 sequence reads: CASSSGGAYNEQFF.

J is TRBJ2-1 and V is TRBV19; lacking DNA, the TRBD1 call made by TCRdb goes unchecked. The CDR3 has 14 residues. CDR1 and CDR2 from the germline V gene are LNHDA and SQIVND (reference sequence). CDR3 protein: CASSMRQGYNEQFF.

Here the CDR3 reads CSARVGGDSYEQYF. This chain connects TRBV20-1 to TRBJ2-7; the TRBD2 assignment by TCRdb is unverifiable without DNA. Germline V CDR1 and CDR2: DFQATT, SNEGSKA (reference sequence). The CDR3 extends over 14 amino acids.

The CDR3 sequence is CASSPFGGLAGPKEETQYF. The rearrangement uses TRBV12-3 or TRBV12-4 and TRBJ2-5; the TRBD2 assignment by TCRdb is unverifiable without DNA. This CDR3 region has 19 residues.

This clonotype is identified as medium-sized from frequency. The chain has TRBV2 and TRBJ2-1. This CDR3 contains 12 residues. Germline lookup yields CDR1 SNHLY and CDR2 FYNNEI. CDR3 sequence reads: CASSETWNEQFF.